These T cell receptor beta chains were read from a single sample in a study of blood T cell repertoires in COVID-19. Sequencing was performed with immunoSEQ multiplex PCR; in TCRdb, only in-frame clones are kept and a portion is missing. The data show about 64,000 clones, 80% to 85% seen once. The sample taken for sequencing was peripheral blood. The receptor source for this set is a human donor in a cohort sampled during active COVID-19. The CDR3 runs from the conserved cysteine through the conserved F or W. A D gene is named only where the DNA matches it firmly. Expanded clones are given a class, and other clones once, few, many or no size at all.

TRBJ1-4,15,.,.,TRBV4-1,CASSQGYRNFEKLFF,TGCGCCAGCAGCCAAGGGTACAGAAACTTTGAAAAACTGTTTTTT
TRBJ1-1,11,.,.,TRBV12-3/TRBV12-4,CASSFGSEAFF,TGTGCCAGCAGTTTCGGGTCTGAAGCTTTCTTT
TRBJ2-2,15,.,TRBD2,TRBV7-7,CASSRAGTMSGELFF,TGTGCCAGCAGCCGAGCCGGGACTATGTCCGGGGAGCTGTTTTTT
TRBJ2-7,15,.,.,TRBV6-5,CASGSIGGLDNEQYF,TGTGCCAGCGGATCCATCGGGGGGCTAGATAACGAGCAGTACTTC
TRBJ2-3,13,.,.,TRBV6-5,CASRLLSTDTQYF,TGTGCCAGCAGATTACTTAGCACAGATACGCAGTATTTT
TRBJ1-5,15,.,.,TRBV29-1,CSVQVGGSGNQPQHF,TGCAGCGTGCAAGTCGGGGGTTCTGGCAATCAGCCCCAGCATTTT
TRBJ2-5,15,.,TRBD1,TRBV6-1,CASSERTGGEETQYF,TGTGCCAGCAGTGAACGCACAGGGGGCGAAGAGACCCAGTACTTC
TRBJ1-4,13,.,TRBD1,TRBV15,CATSTGESEKLFF,TGTGCCACCAGTACAGGGGAAAGTGAAAAACTGTTTTTT
TRBJ2-2,15,few,TRBD2,TRBV18,CASSAGGRSTGELFF,TGTGCCAGCTCGGCGGGGGGCCGAAGCACCGGGGAGCTGTTTTTT
TRBJ2-2,13,few,.,TRBV7-8,CASSLVRAGELFF,TGTGCCAGCAGCTTAGTGCGGGCCGGGGAGCTGTTTTTT
TRBJ2-1,16,.,.,TRBV4-2,CASSQDRRGGASEQFF,TGTGCCAGCAGCCAAGACAGAAGGGGGGGGGCCAGTGAGCAGTTCTTC
TRBJ2-7,11,.,.,TRBV12-3/TRBV12-4,CASSGGFQQYF,TGTGCCAGCAGTGGGGGGTTCCAGCAGTACTTC
TRBJ1-2,15,.,.,TRBV7-9,CASSATGPSDYGYTF,TGTGCCAGCAGCGCAACAGGGCCCAGCGACTATGGCTACACCTTC
TRBJ1-6,14,.,.,TRBV19,CASSIGGNNSPLHF,TGTGCCAGTAGTATAGGAGGCAATAATTCACCCCTCCACTTT
TRBJ1-2,14,.,.,TRBV6-1,CASSERGGVDGYTF,TGTGCCAGCAGTGAACGTGGGGGCGTGGATGGCTACACCTTC
TRBJ2-3,16,.,.,TRBV28,CASSLDGTPLERTQYF,TGTGCCAGCAGTTTAGACGGGACTCCCCTCGAACGTACGCAGTATTTT
TRBJ1-5,15,.,TRBD1,TRBV6-2/TRBV6-3,CASIPGQGFSQPQHF,TGTGCCAGCATCCCGGGACAGGGTTTTAGTCAGCCCCAGCATTTT
TRBJ1-5,15,.,.,TRBV6-6,CASSSRGDSNQPQHF,TGTGCCAGCAGTTCCAGGGGCGATAGCAATCAGCCCCAGCATTTT
TRBJ1-4,15,.,.,TRBV5-1,CASRGLAATNEKLFF,TGCGCCAGCAGGGGCTTGGCAGCAACTAATGAAAAACTGTTTTTT
TRBJ1-4,14,.,.,TRBV11-2,CASSKGDAREKLFF,TGTGCCAGCAGCAAAGGGGATGCACGGGAAAAACTGTTTTTT
TRBJ1-1,15,.,.,TRBV6-5,CASSRRGGWNTEAFF,TGTGCCAGCAGTAGACGGGGAGGCTGGAACACTGAAGCTTTCTTT
TRBJ2-1,15,.,TRBD1,TRBV6-5,CASSSGTGDRNEQFF,TGTGCCAGCAGTTCCGGGACAGGGGATCGCAATGAGCAGTTCTTC
TRBJ2-1,14,.,TRBD2,TRBV5-4,CASTTSGGLNEQFF,TGTGCCAGCACAACTAGCGGGGGGTTGAATGAGCAGTTCTTC
TRBJ2-1,15,once,TRBD1,TRBV6-4,CASRALVGGQSEQFF,TGTGCCAGCAGAGCATTGGTAGGGGGCCAGAGTGAGCAGTTCTTC
TRBJ2-3,12,.,TRBD2,TRBV2,CASSSIAGGSRF,TGTGCCAGCAGTTCAATAGCGGGGGGGAGCCGGTTT
TRBJ1-5,15,.,.,TRBV28,CASLRRGIGNQPQHF,TGTGCCAGCCTCAGGCGGGGTATTGGCAATCAGCCCCAGCATTTT
TRBJ1-4,17,.,TRBD1,TRBV19,CASSIIGGQGAREKLFF,TGTGCCAGTAGTATTATCGGAGGACAGGGGGCCCGTGAAAAACTGTTTTTT